Listed here are 24 T cell receptor beta chains from one sample, sequenced in a study of yellow fever vaccine responses in identical twins. MiXCR was run by TCRdb on the RT-PCR reads, yielding one entry per CDR3 protein. In the table there are around 2,500 distinct CDR3 sequences, 8.7% of which are singletons. The specimen comprised T cells from blood (PBMCs), unsorted or a sorted subset (not recorded which), sampled 2 to 3 years after vaccination. The receptors derive from a woman between 18 and 29 years old who received the yellow fever vaccine.

This clonotype qualifies as medium-sized. V and J are TRBV4-1 and TRBJ1-5; D is perhaps TRBD1 (5 bases). Germline V gene sequence: CDR1 MGHRA, CDR2 YSYEKL. The V and J ends lost 5 bases and 2 bases respectively, with 16 bases between them. This CDR3 has 16 residues. CDR3 in DNA: TGCGCCAGCAGCGAGGGACTTCTGATTGGCAATCAGCCCCAGCATTTT. Its protein product is CASSEGLLIGNQPQHF.

The V gene is TRBV10-1, the J gene TRBJ2-2; D uncertain. Germline CDR1 is WNHNN and CDR2 is SYGVQD (reference sequence). V was clipped by 3 bases and J by 0 bases, with 5 bases between them. The CDR3 covers 14 residues. The CDR3 DNA follows: TGCGCCAGCAGTGATCCTTCGAACACCGGGGAGCTGTTTTTT. Its protein product is CASSDPSNTGELFF.

This clonotype was recorded a few times. The V gene is TRBV4-1, the J gene TRBJ2-2; possible D gene TRBD1, 6 bases. The germline CDR1 and CDR2 sequences are MGHRA and YSYEKL. The V end was cut by 4 bases, the J end by 4 bases, with 13 bases between. CDR3 length equals 15 residues. The CDR3 spells CASSPITRGTGELFF. In nucleotides, the CDR3 is TGCGCCAGCAGCCCTATTACCAGGGGCACCGGGGAGCTGTTTTTT.

The chain carries TRBV15 and TRBJ2-7, with a possible D match to TRBD1 (6 bases). Germline lookup yields CDR1 LNHNV and CDR2 YYDKDF (reference sequence). Trimming pared 3 bases from V and 3 bases from J, leaving 9 bases between. This CDR3 is 13 amino acids long. The CDR3 region is CATSRDSFYEQYF. For the CDR3, the DNA is TGTGCCACCAGCAGGGACAGTTTCTACGAGCAGTACTTC.

The genes are TRBV28 and TRBJ2-2, with D hard to call. The V and J ends lost 9 bases and 1 base respectively, with 6 bases between them. The CDR3 has 12 residues. Germline V CDR1 and CDR2: MDHEN, SYDVKM. The CDR3 spells CASSVNTGELFF. The CDR3 nucleotides read TGTGCCAGTTCGGTGAACACCGGGGAGCTGTTTTTT.

J is TRBJ2-5 and V is TRBV3-1, with D tentatively TRBD1 or TRBD2 (5 bases each). CDR1 and CDR2 from the germline V gene are LGHDT and YNNKEL (reference sequence). Trimming took off 0 bases at V and 4 bases at J, with 9 bases between the two ends. This CDR3 spans 14 amino acids. CDR3 DNA sequence: TGTGCCAGCAGCCAAGATCCCGGGGCAGAGACCCAGTACTTC. Translation gives CASSQDPGAETQYF.

This clonotype is classed as medium-sized. This chain connects TRBV6-1 to TRBJ2-1; no clear D gene. The V end lost 6 bases, the J end lost 3 bases, and 9 bases lay between the germline ends. The CDR3 is 13 residues long. Per germline, CDR1 MNHNS and CDR2 SASEGT. Written as DNA, the CDR3 is TGTGCCAGCAGCATGGACGGCTACAATGAGCAGTTCTTC. It codes for CASSMDGYNEQFF.

The CDR3 DNA reads as TGTGCCAGCAGCTTAGCCAGATACAATGAGCAGTTCTTC. Its protein product is CASSLARYNEQFF. This chain connects TRBV7-2 to TRBJ2-1; D gene uncertain. The V end lost 0 bases, the J end lost 4 bases, and 4 bases lay between the germline ends. CDR1 is SGHTA, CDR2 FQGNSA, per germline. The CDR3 runs to 13 residues.

This clonotype rates as medium-sized (0.01 to 0.1%). This sequence joins TRBV29-1 and TRBJ2-3, with unresolved D. Germline-derived CDR1 and CDR2 are SQVTM and ANQGSEA. CDR3 length equals 15 residues. Deletions cut 0 bases from V and 0 bases from J, with 10 bases between. The chain's CDR3 is CSVEDIPLSTDTQYF. CDR3 DNA: TGCAGCGTTGAAGATATCCCACTGAGCACAGATACGCAGTATTTT.

This clonotype was counted only a few times. This rearrangement joins TRBV18 to TRBJ2-5; D may be TRBD1 (6 bases). This CDR3 region has 16 residues. Per germline, CDR1 KGHSH and CDR2 LQKENI. Between the trimmed V and J ends, which lost 2 bases and 1 base, there was a span of 14 bases. The CDR3 is CASSPTGMAAQETQYF. CDR3 coding DNA: TGTGCCAGCTCACCAACAGGGATGGCGGCCCAAGAGACCCAGTACTTC.

The rearrangement joins TRBV7-3 to TRBJ2-1; 8 bases line up with TRBD2. Germline V CDR1 and CDR2: SGHTA, FQGTGA. The V and J ends lost 0 bases and 4 bases, in that order; junction bases with no gene match: 2. The CDR3 is made up of 15 amino acids. CDR3: CASSLTGTRYNEQFF. CDR3 bases: TGTGCCAGCAGCTTAACCGGGACTAGGTACAATGAGCAGTTCTTC.

The V gene is TRBV10-3, the J gene TRBJ2-7; 7 bases fit TRBD1. V shed 4 bases, J shed 0 bases, and the junction held 0 bases outside the gene matches. The germline gives CDR1 ENHRY, CDR2 SYGVKD. The CDR3 length is 13 residues. For the CDR3, the DNA is TGTGCCATCAGTGGGGACAGCTCCTACGAGCAGTACTTC. This encodes CAISGDSSYEQYF.

The gene calls are TRBV20-1 and TRBJ1-1; tentative D call: TRBD1 (5 bases). The CDR3 consists of 12 residues. Trimming removed 2 bases at V and 2 bases at J, with 6 bases between. The germline CDR1 and CDR2 sequences are DFQATT and SNEGSKA (reference sequence). The CDR3 region has the DNA TGCAGTGCTAGATGGGGCAACACTGAAGCTTTCTTT. It translates to CSARWGNTEAFF.

This clonotype qualifies as medium-sized. The chain joins TRBV11-1 to TRBJ2-7, with 10 bases that match TRBD1. Losses at the gene ends were 0 bases for V and 1 base for J; bases not matched to a gene: 3. This CDR3 contains 16 residues. Germline loops: CDR1 SGHAT, CDR2 FQDESV (reference sequence). The CDR3: CASSLAMGQGSYEQYF. CDR3 coding DNA: TGTGCCAGCAGCTTAGCTATGGGACAGGGGTCCTACGAGCAGTACTTC. The variable domain in full, completed from reference TRBV11-1 and TRBJ2-7, reads EAEVAQSPRYKITEKSQAVAFWCDPISGHATLYWYRQILGQGPELLVQFQDESVVDDSQLPKDRFSAERLKGVDSTLKIQPAELGDSAMYLCASSLAMGQGSYEQYFGPGTRLTVT.

There are a few counts of this clonotype. The chain recombines TRBV29-1 with TRBJ2-5; TRBD1 is a possible D gene (5 bases). This CDR3 has 13 amino acids. Germline-derived CDR1 and CDR2 are SQVTM and ANQGSEA. Trimming cost V 7 bases and J 5 bases, with 17 bases left between them. CDR3 protein: CSANQGLRETQYF. The CDR3 region has the DNA TGCAGCGCCAACCAGGGTTTGCGGGAGACCCAGTACTTC. Variable domain in full (rest from reference TRBV29-1 and TRBJ2-5): SAVISQKPSRDICQRGTSLTIQCQVDSQVTMMFWYRQQPGQSLTLIATANQGSEATYESGFVIDKFPISRPNLTFSTLTVSNMSPEDSSIYLCSANQGLRETQYFGPGTRLLVL.

This rearrangement joins TRBV28 to TRBJ2-1, with 9 bases identical to TRBD1. V lost 6 bases and J lost 6; bases outside the gene matches: 15. The CDR3 is 17 residues long. Germline CDR1 reads MDHEN; CDR2 reads SYDVKM. The CDR3 region is CASSLIPGTGYFNEQFF. CDR3 coding DNA: TGTGCCAGCAGCCTTATCCCCGGGACAGGGTATTTCAATGAGCAGTTCTTC.

This clonotype was detected a few times. The CDR3, as DNA: TGTGCCAGCAGCTTAGATTGGGGGAGTGAGCAGTTCTTC. This codes for CASSLDWGSEQFF. V usage is TRBV11-3 and J usage is TRBJ2-1; either TRBD1 or TRBD2 may fit D (5 bases each). The germline CDR1 and CDR2 sequences are SGHNT and YENEEA. The CDR3 consists of 13 residues. Trimming left V 0 bases short and J 9 bases short, with 9 bases between. Using reference TRBV11-3 and TRBJ2-1 for the parts outside the CDR3, the full variable domain is EAGVVQSPRYKIIEKKQPVAFWCNPISGHNTLYWYLQNLGQGPELLIRYENEEAVDDSQLPKDRFSAERLKGVDSTLKIQPAELGDSAVYLCASSLDWGSEQFFGPGTRLTVL.

This clonotype was counted between two and nine times. This chain uses TRBV4-1 with TRBJ1-1; 7 positions agree with TRBD1. Trimming took 3 bases from V and 5 from J; bases not matched to a gene: 0. CDR1 and CDR2 from the germline V gene are MGHRA and YSYEKL. This CDR3 comprises 12 residues. Here the CDR3 reads CASSQTGTEAFF. The DNA for the CDR3 is TGCGCCAGCAGCCAGACAGGGACTGAAGCTTTCTTT.

V gene TRBV10-3 combines with J gene TRBJ1-1; TRBD1 matches 10 bases. Germline V gene lookup returns CDR1 ENHRY and CDR2 SYGVKD. The CDR3 runs 14 residues. The ends lost 6 bases at V and 5 bases at J; junction bases unmatched: 6. The CDR3 nucleotides are TGTGCCATCAGGGACAGGGGGTATGGGACTGAAGCTTTCTTT. Protein: CAIRDRGYGTEAFF.

In this sample, this clonotype turned up a few times. This sequence joins TRBV15 and TRBJ2-7, with 9 positions matching TRBD1. Trimming at V came to 5 bases and at J to 2 bases, leaving 4 bases not matched to a gene. The length of the CDR3 is 14 residues. The V gene's germline CDR1 is LNHNV and CDR2 YYDKDF (reference sequence). The CDR3 is CATSRDRDAYEQYF. In nucleotides, the CDR3 is TGTGCCACCAGCCGGGACAGGGACGCCTACGAGCAGTACTTC.

The sample holds a few counts of this clonotype. This sequence joins TRBV29-1 and TRBJ2-1; 11 bases match TRBD2. With 6 bases clipped from V and 4 bases from J, the junction kept 5 bases outside the gene matches. The CDR3 loop spans 14 amino acids. In germline, CDR1 is SQVTM, CDR2 ANQGSEA. CDR3 sequence: CSVSLAGGYNEQFF. As DNA, the CDR3 is TGCAGCGTGTCCCTAGCGGGGGGTTACAATGAGCAGTTCTTC.

This clonotype has only one observation. The chain joins TRBV29-1 to TRBJ2-7, with 9 bases fitting TRBD1. V trimming: 4 bases; J trimming: 6 bases; junction bases outside the gene matches: 7. Per germline, CDR1 SQVTM and CDR2 ANQGSEA. The CDR3 has 13 residues. As DNA, the CDR3 is TGCAGCGTTGCCGGGACAGGGTTTCGCGAGCAGTACTTC. Translation gives CSVAGTGFREQYF.

Relative to its sample, this clonotype is medium-sized. This chain joins TRBV18 and TRBJ2-7; 9 positions agree with TRBD2. The CDR3 consists of 14 residues. The trim removed 3 bases at V and 5 bases at J, leaving 5 bases unmatched. Germline CDR1 reads KGHSH; CDR2 reads LQKENI. The CDR3 loop is CASSPASGIHEQYF. The CDR3 nucleotides read TGTGCCAGCTCACCGGCTAGCGGGATCCACGAGCAGTACTTC.

J is TRBJ2-5 and V is TRBV4-1; D is perhaps TRBD2 (5 bases). The CDR3 is 16 residues long. From germline, CDR1 is MGHRA and CDR2 YSYEKL. The V end was cut by 0 bases, the J end by 2 bases, with 13 bases between. DNA of the CDR3: TGCGCCAGCAGCCAAGATAGTCTGAGGGATCAAGAGACCCAGTACTTC. It encodes CASSQDSLRDQETQYF.